The 3 T cell receptor beta chains below were found in one sample sequenced in a study of blood T cells in healthy people across ages. Alongside a J-beta primer mix, a sample-barcoded 5' primer served in a second PCR lasting roughly 6 to 11 cycles. TCRdb passed the 5' RACE reads through MiXCR, listing each CDR3 protein once. The table shows under 1,100,000 distinct CDR3 sequences, with 20% to 25% occurring only once. The sample was also linked to a second study, of T cells of mothers and their children.

Material for sequencing was blood. The receptors shown here come from a girl aged 2-10 years in good health.

J is TRBJ2-4 and V is TRBV11-2, with D perhaps TRBD1 or TRBD2 (5 bases each). Germline V CDR1 and CDR2: SGHAT, FQNNGV. Trimming removed 1 base from V and 8 bases from J, with 21 bases in between. The CDR3 is 17 residues long. The CDR3 loop is CASSLVRDGRPKDIQYF. The CDR3 DNA follows: TGTGCCAGCAGCTTAGTCCGGGACGGTCGGCCAAAGGACATTCAGTACTTC.

This clonotype showed up just a few times. This chain uses TRBV6-5 with TRBJ1-1; TRBD1 is a possible D gene (5 bases). With 10 bases removed from V and 1 base from J, the gap between germline ends came to 13 bases. Per germline, CDR1 MNHEY and CDR2 SVGAGI. The CDR3 covers 13 residues. The CDR3 DNA is TGTGCCACTCGGGCGGGGGGGAACACTGAAGCTTTCTTT. Amino acid sequence: CATRAGGNTEAFF.

The chain combines TRBV12-3 or TRBV12-4 with TRBJ2-5; maybe TRBD2 (6 bases). The better agreement between TRBJ2-1 and the DNA end casts doubt on the J call. The length of the CDR3 is 16 residues. CDR3 loop: CASSSGVPGTWSEQFF. CDR3 coding DNA: TGTGCCAGCAGTTCGGGGGTACCCGGGACGTGGAGTGAGCAGTTCTTC.